One sample yielded the 22 T cell receptor beta chains listed below, sequenced in a study of technical replicates of blood from several donors. Assay: immunoSEQ multiplex PCR; the TCRdb copy retains only in-frame clones and omits some. This sample has approximately 49,000 clones, with around 90% found just once. Source material: PBMCs. Receptors were obtained from a human donor in good health. Some clones in this sample may be carry-over from other donors' samples.

The rearrangement uses TRBV2 and TRBJ1-6; TRBD1 aligns across 8 bases. This CDR3 is 15 amino acids long. V was clipped by 6 bases and J by 9 bases; unmatched bases: 10. Germline V gene lookup returns CDR1 SNHLY and CDR2 FYNNEI. CDR3 DNA sequence: TGTGCCAGCAGGATGACAGGGGCGGGAATTTCACCCCTCCACTTT. Translated: CASRMTGAGISPLHF.

The chain has TRBV18 and TRBJ2-2, with a possible D match to TRBD1 (6 bases). Germline values: CDR1 KGHSH, CDR2 LQKENI. V was shortened by 4 bases and J by 1 base, with 7 bases between the two germline ends. The CDR3 length is 14 residues. CDR3 bases: TGTGCCAGCTCACAGGACAGGAACACCGGGGAGCTGTTTTTT. Translated, it gives CASSQDRNTGELFF. Combining the CDR3 with reference TRBV18 and TRBJ2-2 gives the whole variable domain NAGVMQNPRHLVRRRGQEARLRCSPMKGHSHVYWYRQLPEEGLKFMVYLQKENIIDESGMPKERFSAEFPKEGPSILRIQQVVRGDSAAYFCASSQDRNTGELFFGEGSRLTVL.

J is TRBJ1-1 and V is TRBV6-5; D uncertain. The V end lost 2 bases, the J end lost 5 bases, and 12 bases lay between the germline ends. Germline assignment: CDR1 MNHEY and CDR2 SVGAGI. This CDR3 spans 14 amino acids. The CDR3 sequence: CASSYRREGTEAFF. The DNA of the CDR3 is TGTGCCAGCAGTTACAGGAGGGAAGGGACTGAAGCTTTCTTT.

V is TRBV7-3 and J is TRBJ2-2, with a weak D call TRBD2 (5 bases). V was trimmed by 6 bases and J by 3 bases, leaving 8 bases between them. The CDR3 is 13 amino acids. Germline V gene data show CDR1 as SGHTA and CDR2 as FQGTGA. This CDR3 is CASRPADTGELFF. CDR3 coding DNA: TGTGCCAGCAGGCCAGCGGACACCGGGGAGCTGTTTTTT.

V is TRBV25-1 and J is TRBJ1-1; 9 bases fit TRBD1. Trimming removed 2 bases from V and 4 bases from J; junction bases left unmatched: 5. CDR1 is MGHDK, CDR2 SYGVNS, per germline. The CDR3 contains 15 residues. CDR3 protein: CASSEIGTGPTEAFF. In DNA, the CDR3 is TGTGCCAGCAGTGAAATCGGGACAGGGCCCACTGAAGCTTTCTTT.

This rearrangement joins TRBV11-1 to TRBJ2-2; TRBD2 agrees at 10 bases. The V and J ends lost 2 bases and 4 bases, in that order; junction bases with no gene match: 7. This CDR3 has 17 residues. The germline V gene has CDR1 SGHAT and CDR2 FQDESV (reference sequence). Here the CDR3 DNA reads TGTGCCAGCAGCTTACAGCGGGGGGGCATCTCCACCGGGGAGCTGTTTTTT. Residues: CASSLQRGGISTGELFF. The entire variable domain, with the rest obtained from reference TRBV11-1 and TRBJ2-2, is as follows: EAEVAQSPRYKITEKSQAVAFWCDPISGHATLYWYRQILGQGPELLVQFQDESVVDDSQLPKDRFSAERLKGVDSTLKIQPAELGDSAMYLCASSLQRGGISTGELFFGEGSRLTVL.

This clone was seen only once. The chain is built from TRBV10-3 and TRBJ2-7; TRBD1 matches at 9 bases. V was pared by 0 bases and J by 12 bases, with 9 bases of the junction left unmatched. There are 14 residues in the CDR3. Germline CDR1 ENHRY, CDR2 SYGVKD. CDR3 amino acids: CAISESTVGTGLYF. The CDR3 DNA sequence: TGTGCCATCAGTGAGTCGACAGTTGGGACAGGGCTGTACTTC.

The chain carries TRBV5-1 and TRBJ1-2; no reliable D call. The germline V gene has CDR1 SGHRS and CDR2 YFSETQ. CDR3 length equals 13 residues. V was pared by 3 bases and J by 8 bases, with 14 bases between. The CDR3: CASSSPMGGGYTF. The CDR3 DNA follows: TGCGCCAGCAGCTCTCCGATGGGAGGAGGCTACACCTTC.

The rearrangement joins TRBV7-2 to TRBJ1-1; D is perhaps TRBD1 (6 bases). This CDR3 has 13 amino acids. Germline CDR1 SGHTA, CDR2 FQGNSA. The V end was cut by 8 bases, the J end by 5 bases, with 15 bases between. CDR3 DNA sequence: TGTGCCAGCTCAAACAGGCAGGGGACTGAAGCTTTCTTT. Its translation: CASSNRQGTEAFF.

J is TRBJ2-3 and V is TRBV29-1; tentative D call: TRBD2 (5 bases). The CDR3 covers 13 residues. V dropped 7 bases and J dropped 3 bases, with 14 bases sitting between them. Germline values: CDR1 SQVTM, CDR2 ANQGSEA. CDR3: CSAEEALTDTQYF. CDR3 DNA: TGCAGCGCCGAGGAGGCCCTGACAGATACGCAGTATTTT.

This clone is a singleton in its sample. V usage is TRBV30 and J usage is TRBJ2-7; TRBD2 matches 7 bases. Germline lookup yields CDR1 GTSNPN and CDR2 SVGIG (reference sequence). Trimming removed 2 bases from V and 0 bases from J; junction bases left unmatched: 7. The CDR3 is 15 residues long. CDR3 in amino acids: CAWSRERGPSYEQYF. The DNA for the CDR3 is TGTGCCTGGAGTAGGGAGCGGGGCCCCTCCTACGAGCAGTACTTC.

The rearrangement links TRBV6-5 to TRBJ2-2; TRBD2 is a possible D gene (7 bases). The CDR3 contains 15 residues. Germline-derived CDR1 and CDR2 are MNHEY and SVGAGI. Trimming stripped 7 bases from V and 4 bases from J, with 16 bases between. In nucleotides, the CDR3 is TGTGCCAGCACCCGGTCGGGGGGCTTCACCGGGGAGCTGTTTTTT. This codes for CASTRSGGFTGELFF.

This chain connects TRBV13 to TRBJ2-7, with D uncertain. This CDR3 region has 13 residues. Trimming left V 4 bases short and J 7 bases short, with 14 bases between. Germline V gene data show CDR1 as PRHDT and CDR2 as FYEKMQ (reference sequence). For the CDR3, the DNA is TGTGCCAGCAGCTACTCCCAAATCGAGGAGCAGTACTTC. Its translation is CASSYSQIEEQYF.

This chain links TRBV4-2 with TRBJ1-4, with 11 positions matching TRBD1. Germline CDR1 is LGHNA and CDR2 is YNFKEQ. The CDR3 loop spans 19 amino acids. J lost 5 bases, V lost 2 bases, and 13 bases had no gene match. CDR3 DNA: TGTGCCAGCAGCCAAAGAAATTTCGGGACAGGGGGGGTGAATGAAAAACTGTTTTTT. It yields the protein CASSQRNFGTGGVNEKLFF.

The chain combines TRBV7-2 with TRBJ1-3; D not certain. CDR1 is SGHTA, CDR2 FQGNSA, per germline. Trimming removed 3 bases from V and 2 bases from J, with 8 bases in between. The CDR3 extends over 14 amino acids. Here the CDR3 reads CASSFSPPGNTIYF. For the CDR3, the DNA is TGTGCCAGCAGCTTTAGTCCCCCTGGAAACACCATATATTTT.

V and J are TRBV11-2 and TRBJ2-5, with D tentatively TRBD2 (5 bases). V lost 4 bases to trimming and J lost 5 bases, with 11 bases between them. This CDR3 is built from 13 residues. Looked up from germline, CDR1 is SGHAT and CDR2 is FQNNGV. The CDR3 DNA reads TGTGCCAGCAGCTCCGGACTTAGGGAGACCCAGTACTTC. Encoded protein: CASSSGLRETQYF.

V gene TRBV6-1 combines with J gene TRBJ2-7, with 7 bases identical to TRBD1. V lost 6 bases to trimming and J lost 2 bases; unmatched junction nucleotides: 4. Germline lookup yields CDR1 MNHNS and CDR2 SASEGT. This CDR3 spans 13 amino acids. This CDR3 is CASRNTGAYEQYF. For the CDR3, the DNA is TGTGCCAGCAGGAACACAGGGGCCTACGAGCAGTACTTC.

The chain links TRBV15 to TRBJ2-7; D gene ambiguous. The length of the CDR3 is 14 residues. The germline gives CDR1 LNHNV, CDR2 YYDKDF (reference sequence). V was pared by 0 bases and J by 6 bases, with 12 bases between. The CDR3 is CATSREQNIGEQYF. The CDR3 region has the DNA TGTGCCACCAGCAGAGAACAGAATATCGGCGAGCAGTACTTC.

This clone was counted once. The chain recombines TRBV11-2 with TRBJ2-7; 11 bases fit TRBD2. The CDR3 is made up of 16 amino acids. CDR1 SGHAT and CDR2 FQNNGV come from the germline V gene. J lost 5 bases, V lost 1 base, and 7 bases had no gene match. The CDR3 protein is CASSLGSSGGKNEQYF. DNA for the CDR3: TGTGCCAGCAGCTTAGGGTCTAGCGGGGGGAAAAACGAGCAGTACTTC. The full variable domain, its missing parts supplied by reference TRBV11-2 and TRBJ2-7, is EAGVAQSPRYKIIEKRQSVAFWCNPISGHATLYWYQQILGQGPKLLIQFQNNGVVDDSQLPKDRFSAERLKGVDSTLKIQPAKLEDSAVYLCASSLGSSGGKNEQYFGPGTRLTVT.

This chain joins TRBV4-3 and TRBJ2-2; 10 nucleotides align to TRBD2. V was clipped by 1 base and J by 7 bases; unmatched bases: 6. This CDR3 comprises 16 residues. Germline V gives CDR1 LGHNA, CDR2 YSLEER. CDR3 in DNA: TGCGCCAGCAGCCAAGTTCTAGCGGGAGAGGGCGGGGAGCTGTTTTTT. Residues: CASSQVLAGEGGELFF.

The rearrangement uses TRBV4-1 and TRBJ2-7; TRBD1 agrees at 10 bases. The germline gives CDR1 MGHRA, CDR2 YSYEKL. The CDR3 has 15 amino acids. The ends lost 4 bases at V and 2 bases at J; junction bases unmatched: 5. The CDR3 reads CASSPGQGRPYEQYF. The CDR3 nucleotides read TGCGCCAGCAGCCCGGGACAGGGGAGACCCTACGAGCAGTACTTC.

CDR3 sequence reads: CASRKQGYAPYSNQPQHF. CDR3 bases: TGTGCCAGTAGAAAACAGGGATACGCCCCTTATAGCAATCAGCCCCAGCATTTT. This rearrangement joins TRBV19 to TRBJ1-5; a possible D gene is TRBD1 (6 bases). V was shortened by 6 bases and J by 0 bases, with 21 bases between the two germline ends. Germline V gene data show CDR1 as LNHDA and CDR2 as SQIVND (reference sequence). The length of the CDR3 is 18 residues.